This TCR beta chain was retrieved from a study of regulatory T cells in long-lasting Graves disease. Germline V gene lookup returns CDR1 MNHNS and CDR2 SASEGT. The CDR3 contains 15 residues. V dropped 5 bases and J dropped 4; count of bases not matched to a gene: 5. This clonotype was seen only a few times. Construction of TCR beta libraries relied on iRepertoire HTBI primers and on Arm-PCR targeting CDR3 regions. TCRdb reprocessed the multiplex PCR reads with MiXCR, giving one entry per CDR3 protein. The sample gives over 400,000 distinct CDR3 sequences, around 15% of which show up once; 17% is in the top ten. Noted time point: newly diagnosed GD, antithyroid drugs for less than 3 months. Preparation of the TCR library used RNA extracted from PBMCs. Guidelines of the American Thyroid Association were used to diagnose Graves' disease. The same sample was also studied in work on T cells in Graves' hyperthyroidism and ophthalmopathy. That report notes: Peripheral blood also featured most of the thyroid clonotypes expanded above 0.001. Before onset, by a median of about seven months, the model predicted ophthalmopathy.

The rearrangement links TRBV6-1 to TRBJ2-1, with 10 bases lining up with TRBD2. This TCR derives from a woman aged 50 to 60 with Graves disease. The input for sequencing was peripheral blood mononuclear cells (PBMCs), taken at new diagnosis, from a patient treated with antithyroid drugs. The CDR3 coding sequence is TGTGCCAGCAGTCGAGAAGCGGGAGGGTACAATGAGCAGTTCTTC. Translation: CASSREAGGYNEQFF.